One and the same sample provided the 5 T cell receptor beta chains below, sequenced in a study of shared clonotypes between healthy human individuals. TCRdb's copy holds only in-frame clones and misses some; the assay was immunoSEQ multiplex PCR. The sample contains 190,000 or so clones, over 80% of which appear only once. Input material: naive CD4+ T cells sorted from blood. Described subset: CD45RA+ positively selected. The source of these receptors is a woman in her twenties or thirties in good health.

CDR3: CASSYFRRGGGYEQYF. As DNA, the CDR3 is TGTGCCAGCAGTTACTTCCGCCGGGGGGGAGGCTACGAGCAGTACTTC. The J gene is TRBJ2-7, the V gene TRBV6-6; 8 nucleotides line up with TRBD2. Germline CDR1 reads MNHNY; CDR2 reads SVGAGI (reference sequence). The CDR3 is 16 residues long. V shed 1 base and J 3 bases; nucleotides not matched to a gene: 8.

This CDR3 reads CASSVLANNYEQYF. In DNA, the CDR3 is TGTGCCAGTAGTGTACTAGCGAATAACTACGAGCAGTACTTC. The rearrangement joins TRBV19 to TRBJ2-7; 7 nucleotides align to TRBD2. Trimming removed 5 bases from V and 3 bases from J; junction bases left unmatched: 7. The CDR3 extends over 14 amino acids. Germline assignment: CDR1 LNHDA and CDR2 SQIVND (reference sequence).

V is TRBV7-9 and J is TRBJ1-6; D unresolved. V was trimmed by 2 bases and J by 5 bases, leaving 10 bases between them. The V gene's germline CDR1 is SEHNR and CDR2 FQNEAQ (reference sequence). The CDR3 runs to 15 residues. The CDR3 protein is CASSLIGQNNSPLHF. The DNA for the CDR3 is TGTGCCAGCAGCTTAATCGGGCAGAATAATTCACCCCTCCACTTT.

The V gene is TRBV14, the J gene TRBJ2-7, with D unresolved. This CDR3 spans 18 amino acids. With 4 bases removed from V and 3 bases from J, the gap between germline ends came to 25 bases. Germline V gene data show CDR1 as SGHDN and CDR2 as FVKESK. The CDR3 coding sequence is TGTGCCAGCAGCCCGCTCGTCAGAACGACACAGATTATCTACGAGCAGTACTTC. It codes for CASSPLVRTTQIIYEQYF.

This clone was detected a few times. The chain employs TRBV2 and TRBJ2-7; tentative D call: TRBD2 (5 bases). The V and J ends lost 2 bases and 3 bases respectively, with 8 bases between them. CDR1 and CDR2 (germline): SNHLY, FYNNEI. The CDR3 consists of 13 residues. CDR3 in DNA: TGTGCCAGCAGTGAACAGCGGAACTACGAGCAGTACTTC. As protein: CASSEQRNYEQYF.